Shown below are 10 T cell receptor beta chains from a single sample sequenced in a study of cytomegalovirus exposure and HLA in healthy donors. Primers included in the PCR were 60 Vbeta and 13 Jbeta primers. Assay used: immunoSEQ multiplex PCR; TCRdb lists only in-frame clones, some missing. The sample holds about 160,000 clones, roughly 80% seen once. Sample: PBMCs. Source of these receptors: a woman in her 30s in good health and CMV-seropositive.

V and J are TRBV10-3 and TRBJ2-2, with 11 bases aligning to TRBD1. J gave up 3 bases and V 6 bases, and 0 bases lay outside the gene matches. CDR1 and CDR2 from the germline V gene are ENHRY and SYGVKD. This CDR3 has 14 residues. In DNA, the CDR3 is TGTGCCATCAGGGACAGGGGGCACACCGGGGAGCTGTTTTTT. Encoded protein: CAIRDRGHTGELFF.

The sample holds a few counts of this clone. This chain uses TRBV14 with TRBJ2-1; 10 bases agree with TRBD1. This CDR3 comprises 18 residues. Germline lookup yields CDR1 SGHDN and CDR2 FVKESK. The V gene end was trimmed by 6 bases and the J gene end by 5 bases; junction bases not matched to a gene: 16. CDR3 coding DNA: TGTGCCAGCAGACACCACGACAGGGGGCAGCCCACTCACAATGAGCAGTTCTTC. Its protein is CASRHHDRGQPTHNEQFF.

V and J are TRBV18 and TRBJ2-6; 7 bases are shared with TRBD1. The CDR3 totals 15 residues. J gave up 1 base and V 6 bases, and 3 bases lay outside the gene matches. Per the germline V gene, CDR1 is KGHSH and CDR2 is LQKENI. The CDR3 is CASSLQGSGANVLTF. Written as DNA, the CDR3 is TGTGCCAGCTCTCTACAGGGGTCTGGGGCCAACGTCCTGACTTTC.

The chain combines TRBV13 with TRBJ2-7; possible D gene TRBD2, 6 bases. This CDR3 is 14 amino acids long. Per the germline V gene, CDR1 is PRHDT and CDR2 is FYEKMQ (reference sequence). Trimming shortened V by 3 bases and J by 6 bases, and 15 bases separated the two germline ends. The CDR3 nucleotides are TGTGCCAGCAGCTTTTTGGCGGGAAGGGCCGAGCAGTACTTC. Its translation is CASSFLAGRAEQYF.

The V gene is TRBV7-2, the J gene TRBJ1-1, with 8 bases aligning to TRBD1. The V segment lost 4 bases and the J segment 4 bases; nucleotides outside the gene matches: 8. CDR1 is SGHTA and CDR2 is FQGNSA in the germline V gene. The CDR3 spans 15 residues. This chain's CDR3 is CASSSGQGGITEAFF. DNA for the CDR3: TGTGCCAGCAGCTCAGGACAGGGAGGGATCACTGAAGCTTTCTTT.

The genes are TRBV5-1 and TRBJ1-2; TRBD1 is a possible D gene (6 bases). Germline CDR1 is SGHRS and CDR2 is YFSETQ. Trimming shortened V by 0 bases and J by 2 bases, and 11 bases separated the two germline ends. CDR3 size: 15 residues. The CDR3 sequence: CASSLGGQGNYGYTF. CDR3 bases: TGCGCCAGCAGCTTGGGGGGGCAGGGGAACTATGGCTACACCTTC.

V and J are TRBV11-3 and TRBJ2-2; TRBD1 is a possible D gene (6 bases). The CDR3 is 17 amino acids. The V gene's germline CDR1 is SGHNT and CDR2 YENEEA. With 1 base removed from V and 2 bases from J, the gap between germline ends came to 14 bases. The CDR3 DNA follows: TGTGCCAGCAGCTTAGGGCACGGGGACATTAACACCGGGGAGCTGTTTTTT. Its protein product is CASSLGHGDINTGELFF.

V gene TRBV7-9 combines with J gene TRBJ1-1; D is uncertain. V was cut by 5 bases and J by 1 base, with 11 bases left in between. Germline CDR1 SEHNR, CDR2 FQNEAQ (reference sequence). CDR3 length: 14 residues. The CDR3 spells CASSLTDKNTEAFF. CDR3 DNA sequence: TGTGCCAGCAGCCTAACAGACAAGAACACTGAAGCTTTCTTT.

The chain employs TRBV7-2 and TRBJ2-7; D unresolved. This CDR3 is built from 15 residues. Germline V lookup: CDR1 SGHTA, CDR2 FQGNSA. Trimming pared 1 base from V and 1 base from J, leaving 11 bases between. CDR3 sequence reads: CASSLGPDTSYEQYF. The DNA for the CDR3 is TGTGCCAGCAGCTTAGGCCCCGATACTTCCTACGAGCAGTACTTC. The full variable domain, in which reference TRBV7-2 and TRBJ2-7 provide the parts outside the CDR3, is GAGVSQSPSNKVTEKGKDVELRCDPISGHTALYWYRQSLGQGLEFLIYFQGNSAPDKSGLPSDRFSAERTGGSVSTLTIQRTQQEDSAVYLCASSLGPDTSYEQYFGPGTRLTVT.

The chain links TRBV4-3 to TRBJ1-1, with 7 nucleotides matching TRBD1. The CDR3 runs 16 residues. Germline lookup yields CDR1 LGHNA and CDR2 YSLEER. V lost 0 bases to trimming and J lost 8 bases; unmatched junction nucleotides: 12. The DNA of the CDR3 is TGCGCCAGCAGCCAAGATTACCCCCATACAGGGGCAGAAGCTTTCTTT. Its translation is CASSQDYPHTGAEAFF.